The rows below give T cell receptor beta chains drawn from one sample of a study of T-cell memory formation after mild COVID-19. Each CDR3 protein gets one entry after TCRdb re-called the 5' RACE reads with MiXCR. This sample carries under 650,000 distinct CDR3 sequences, under 20% of them seen once, and the ten largest clones take more than 10%. The sample taken for sequencing was PBMCs or a T cell subset sorted from them (not recorded which). These TCRs come from an adult woman who had mild COVID-19 (a few samples of this study predate the infection). Cell type and time point are not known. The CDR3 runs from the conserved cysteine through the conserved F or W.

CDR3 protein	V gene	J gene
CAWIGDTNQPQHF	TRBV30	TRBJ1-5
CASRHPGGYVYGYTF	TRBV6-2/TRBV6-3	TRBJ1-2
CASSPGTGGLAEAFF	TRBV7-3	TRBJ1-1
CASSLGRFAYNEQFF	TRBV6-2/TRBV6-3	TRBJ2-1
CASSLEGRRETQYF	TRBV7-9	TRBJ2-5
CASRVQGEMNTEAFF	TRBV6-4	TRBJ1-1
CASSLDGTGDTNEQFF	TRBV7-9	TRBJ2-1
CASSENEYSNQPQHF	TRBV6-1	TRBJ1-5
CASSQGQGFTEAFF	TRBV5-5	TRBJ1-1
CASSVESGWGTDTQYF	TRBV9	TRBJ2-3
CASSPGTSGLYNEQFF	TRBV5-1	TRBJ2-1
CASSVLRDRDNEQFF	TRBV25-1	TRBJ2-1
CSVELWDSPYEQYF	TRBV29-1	TRBJ2-7
CASGSYVNEQFF	TRBV12-3/TRBV12-4	TRBJ2-1
CAWSVGGDTQYF	TRBV30	TRBJ2-3
CASSFDEGWGYTF	TRBV27	TRBJ1-2
CASSQEGLAGYEQYF	TRBV27	TRBJ2-7
CASSPLTGEDTQYF	TRBV18	TRBJ2-3
CASSSTPGPHYEQYF	TRBV7-2	TRBJ2-7
CASSQQGAYEQYF	TRBV18	TRBJ2-7
CSARGPLTNQPQHF	TRBV20-1	TRBJ1-5
CASSDRGGYGYTF	TRBV19	TRBJ1-2
CASELRTGGIGTQYF	TRBV12-3/TRBV12-4	TRBJ2-5
CSVEEGSRGTGELFF	TRBV29-1	TRBJ2-2
CASSPGPRSYNEQFF	TRBV6-5	TRBJ2-1
CSASHRVSPYEQYF	TRBV20-1	TRBJ2-7
CASSLTGALNYGYTF	TRBV12-3/TRBV12-4	TRBJ1-2
CASRRVAGVDTQYF	TRBV18	TRBJ2-3
CASSPSSGKEQYF	TRBV7-9	TRBJ2-7
CSAGWETQYF	TRBV29-1	TRBJ2-5
CASRVGGETNTEAFF	TRBV12-3/TRBV12-4	TRBJ1-1
CASSKGVGTDTQYF	TRBV5-1	TRBJ2-3
CASSPEGGGLAGAKQFF	TRBV5-1	TRBJ2-1
CASSSNKGAGIGELFF	TRBV5-1	TRBJ2-2
CSAREAGGPETQYF	TRBV20-1	TRBJ2-5
CASSLGTSGRGEQYF	TRBV12-3/TRBV12-4	TRBJ2-7
CASSQGGIVTGELFF	TRBV3-1	TRBJ2-2
CASSVSGGASLFF	TRBV7-3	TRBJ2-1
CASSANGGNQYF	TRBV7-9	TRBJ2-4
CASSQIHTDTQYF	TRBV4-1	TRBJ2-3
CATSDPPPRNNEQFF	TRBV24-1	TRBJ2-1
CAWSPGSRSEQFF	TRBV30	TRBJ2-1